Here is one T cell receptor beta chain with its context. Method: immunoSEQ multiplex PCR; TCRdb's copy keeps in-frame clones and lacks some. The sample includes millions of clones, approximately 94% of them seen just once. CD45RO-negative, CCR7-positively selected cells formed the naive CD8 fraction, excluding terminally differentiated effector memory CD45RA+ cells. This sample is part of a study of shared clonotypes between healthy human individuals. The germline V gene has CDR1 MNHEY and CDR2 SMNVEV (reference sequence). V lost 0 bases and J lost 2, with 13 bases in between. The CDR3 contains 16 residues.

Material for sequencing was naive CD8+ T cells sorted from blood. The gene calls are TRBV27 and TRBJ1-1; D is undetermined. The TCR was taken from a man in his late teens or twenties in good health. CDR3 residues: CASSLSPGSLNTEAFF. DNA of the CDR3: TGTGCCAGCAGTTTATCCCCCGGCAGCCTAAACACTGAAGCTTTCTTT.